A selection of T cell receptor beta chains follows, all from one sample in a study of T cell repertoires in ileal Crohn's disease. TCRdb's copy holds only in-frame clones and misses some; the assay was immunoSEQ multiplex PCR. The table lists tens of thousands of clones, 80% to 90% of them singletons. The sample comprised ileal tissue. The receptor source for this set is an adult with Crohn's disease. Each CDR3 is given with its conserved first and last residue. Each record gives: J gene, D gene, clone size, V gene, CDR3 length, CDR3 protein, CDR3 DNA. The D gene is left open where the match is weak. Part of the rows lack a size; the others show once, few, many or a class for expanded clones.

J gene: TRBJ2-7; D gene: TRBD1; clone size: .; V gene: TRBV5-1; CDR3 length: 15; CDR3 protein: CASSGVGQGSYEQYF; CDR3 DNA: TGCGCCAGCAGCGGGGTGGGACAGGGGTCCTACGAGCAGTACTTC
J gene: TRBJ1-1; D gene: .; clone size: .; V gene: TRBV11-2; CDR3 length: 15; CDR3 protein: CASTLYGGANTEAFF; CDR3 DNA: TGTGCCAGCACCTTATACGGAGGGGCTAACACTGAAGCTTTCTTT
J gene: TRBJ2-7; D gene: .; clone size: .; V gene: TRBV11-2; CDR3 length: 14; CDR3 protein: CASSLDRVVGEQYF; CDR3 DNA: TGTGCCAGCAGCTTAGACAGGGTGGTGGGCGAGCAGTACTTC
J gene: TRBJ2-7; D gene: TRBD1; clone size: .; V gene: TRBV18; CDR3 length: 15; CDR3 protein: CASSPGTGGAYEQYF; CDR3 DNA: TGTGCCAGCTCACCCGGGACAGGGGGCGCCTACGAGCAGTACTTC
J gene: TRBJ2-7; D gene: .; clone size: .; V gene: TRBV11-2; CDR3 length: 14; CDR3 protein: CASSLYRGTYEQYF; CDR3 DNA: TGTGCCAGCAGCTTATATCGGGGAACCTACGAGCAGTACTTC
J gene: TRBJ1-5; D gene: .; clone size: .; V gene: TRBV7-9; CDR3 length: 17; CDR3 protein: CASSLASGRDSEQPQHF; CDR3 DNA: TGTGCCAGCAGCTTAGCCTCCGGGCGGGATAGCGAACAGCCCCAGCATTTT
J gene: TRBJ1-1; D gene: .; clone size: .; V gene: TRBV28; CDR3 length: 14; CDR3 protein: CASSGLGARTEAFF; CDR3 DNA: TGTGCCAGCAGTGGGCTGGGGGCGCGGACTGAAGCTTTCTTT
J gene: TRBJ2-2; D gene: .; clone size: .; V gene: TRBV2; CDR3 length: 11; CDR3 protein: CASSAGGELFF; CDR3 DNA: TGTGCCAGCAGCGCGGGCGGGGAGCTGTTTTTT
J gene: TRBJ1-2; D gene: TRBD1; clone size: .; V gene: TRBV30; CDR3 length: 13; CDR3 protein: CAWKGTVGYGYTF; CDR3 DNA: TGTGCCTGGAAAGGGACAGTTGGTTATGGCTACACCTTC
J gene: TRBJ1-2; D gene: TRBD1; clone size: .; V gene: TRBV10-3; CDR3 length: 14; CDR3 protein: CAINLQGAGYGYTF; CDR3 DNA: TGTGCCATCAACCTACAGGGGGCGGGCTATGGCTACACCTTC
J gene: TRBJ1-4; D gene: TRBD1; clone size: .; V gene: TRBV7-2; CDR3 length: 18; CDR3 protein: CASSLGLWGTGTNEKLFF; CDR3 DNA: TGTGCCAGCAGCTTAGGGCTCTGGGGGACAGGGACTAATGAAAAACTGTTTTTT
J gene: TRBJ1-1; D gene: .; clone size: .; V gene: TRBV9; CDR3 length: 14; CDR3 protein: CASSVQGRNTEAFF; CDR3 DNA: TGTGCCAGCAGCGTACAGGGGCGGAACACTGAAGCTTTCTTT
J gene: TRBJ2-7; D gene: .; clone size: .; V gene: TRBV6-5; CDR3 length: 13; CDR3 protein: CASRQGNAYEQYF; CDR3 DNA: TGTGCCAGCAGACAGGGTAACGCCTACGAGCAGTACTTC
J gene: TRBJ2-4; D gene: .; clone size: .; V gene: TRBV7-9; CDR3 length: 15; CDR3 protein: CASSSEQGAKNIQYF; CDR3 DNA: TGTGCCAGCAGCTCGGAACAGGGAGCCAAAAACATTCAGTACTTC
J gene: TRBJ2-7; D gene: .; clone size: .; V gene: TRBV7-9; CDR3 length: 14; CDR3 protein: CASSEGLPGNEQYF; CDR3 DNA: TGTGCCAGCAGCGAGGGCTTACCGGGAAACGAGCAGTACTTC
J gene: TRBJ2-2; D gene: .; clone size: .; V gene: TRBV5-1; CDR3 length: 16; CDR3 protein: CASSPQGPEYTGELFF; CDR3 DNA: TGCGCCAGCAGCCCGCAGGGCCCCGAATACACCGGGGAGCTGTTTTTT
J gene: TRBJ1-6; D gene: .; clone size: .; V gene: TRBV6-5; CDR3 length: 15; CDR3 protein: CASSLLRGGDLPLHF; CDR3 DNA: TGTGCCAGCAGCCTCCTGAGGGGAGGGGATTTACCCCTCCACTTT
J gene: TRBJ2-7; D gene: .; clone size: .; V gene: TRBV10-1; CDR3 length: 16; CDR3 protein: CASRHPIRLSSYEQYF; CDR3 DNA: TGCGCCAGCAGACACCCTATCAGGCTCTCCTCCTACGAGCAGTACTTC
J gene: TRBJ1-1; D gene: .; clone size: .; V gene: TRBV10-2; CDR3 length: 12; CDR3 protein: CASRTANTEAFF; CDR3 DNA: TGCGCCAGCAGGACAGCGAACACTGAAGCTTTCTTT
J gene: TRBJ1-5; D gene: TRBD1; clone size: .; V gene: TRBV11-2; CDR3 length: 15; CDR3 protein: CASSHDREAHQPQHF; CDR3 DNA: TGTGCCAGCAGCCACGACAGGGAGGCACATCAGCCCCAGCATTTT
J gene: TRBJ2-6; D gene: .; clone size: .; V gene: TRBV9; CDR3 length: 15; CDR3 protein: CATPQGSTGANVLTF; CDR3 DNA: TGTGCCACGCCCCAGGGCAGCACTGGGGCCAACGTCCTGACTTTC
J gene: TRBJ1-3; D gene: .; clone size: .; V gene: TRBV29-1; CDR3 length: 13; CDR3 protein: CSVLSSSGNTIYF; CDR3 DNA: TGCAGCGTCCTTAGTAGCTCTGGAAACACCATATATTTT
J gene: TRBJ2-7; D gene: TRBD1; clone size: .; V gene: TRBV6-1; CDR3 length: 13; CDR3 protein: CATAGTGSDEQYF; CDR3 DNA: TGTGCCACCGCCGGGACAGGGTCAGACGAGCAGTACTTC
J gene: TRBJ2-5; D gene: TRBD2; clone size: .; V gene: TRBV13; CDR3 length: 15; CDR3 protein: CASSDPGLAGETQYF; CDR3 DNA: TGTGCCAGCTCCGACCCGGGACTAGCAGGGGAGACCCAGTACTTC
J gene: TRBJ1-2; D gene: .; clone size: few; V gene: TRBV2; CDR3 length: 14; CDR3 protein: CASRGTLEGYGYTF; CDR3 DNA: TGTGCCAGCAGGGGGACACTTGAGGGCTATGGCTACACCTTC
J gene: TRBJ1-2; D gene: TRBD1; clone size: few; V gene: TRBV19; CDR3 length: 15; CDR3 protein: CASSPGGAFSGGYTF; CDR3 DNA: TGTGCCAGTAGTCCAGGGGGCGCATTTTCAGGTGGCTACACCTTC
J gene: TRBJ2-1; D gene: TRBD2; clone size: .; V gene: TRBV5-6; CDR3 length: 15; CDR3 protein: CASSSGTSGFMEQFF; CDR3 DNA: TGTGCCAGCAGTTCCGGGACTAGCGGGTTCATGGAGCAGTTCTTC
J gene: TRBJ2-5; D gene: TRBD1; clone size: .; V gene: TRBV10-3; CDR3 length: 15; CDR3 protein: CAISESRTGRETQYF; CDR3 DNA: TGTGCCATCAGTGAGTCAAGGACAGGGCGGGAGACCCAGTACTTC